These 21 T cell receptor beta chains were sequenced from one sample in a study of blood T cells in healthy people across ages. A second PCR of about 6 to 12 cycles used a sample-barcoded 5' primer and a J-beta primer mix. In TCRdb, the 5' RACE reads were re-called with MiXCR into one record per CDR3 protein. The sample contains hundreds of thousands of distinct CDR3 sequences, around 25% of which appear only once. These data also featured in a second study, about T cells of mothers and their children.

Material: blood. These receptors were obtained from a boy under 18 in good health.

This clonotype occurred a few times. This chain links TRBV4-2 with TRBJ2-5; 7 bases are a match to TRBD2. The better agreement between TRBJ2-7 and the DNA end casts doubt on the J call. The CDR3 contains 17 residues. Germline CDR1 LGHNA, CDR2 YNFKEQ. The CDR3 loop is CASSQDLAGTNDYEQYF. DNA of the CDR3: TGTGCCAGCAGCCAAGACCTAGCCGGGACTAACGACTACGAGCAGTACTTC.

In its sample, this clonotype was seen a few times. The chain links TRBV7-3 to TRBJ2-3; 9 nucleotides match TRBD2. Looked up from germline, CDR1 is SGHTA and CDR2 is FQGTGA. Losses at the gene ends were 5 bases for V and 4 bases for J; bases not matched to a gene: 10. The CDR3 runs 16 residues. The CDR3 nucleotides read TGTGCCAGCAGCAAACTAGCGGGCTCAGGACCAGATACGCAGTATTTT. Translating gives CASSKLAGSGPDTQYF.

The chain combines TRBV7-9 with TRBJ2-7; 8 bases fit TRBD1. V was pared by 4 bases and J by 6 bases, with 2 bases of the junction left unmatched. Germline loops: CDR1 SEHNR, CDR2 FQNEAQ (reference sequence). This CDR3 is 12 amino acids long. The DNA of the CDR3 is TGTGCCAGCAGCTACGGACAGGGCGAGCAGTACTTC. This sequence encodes CASSYGQGEQYF.

The chain combines TRBV4-2 with TRBJ2-5; no definite D call. The last part of the DNA fits TRBJ2-1 better; the J call may be wrong. The CDR3 has 14 amino acids. Germline CDR1 is LGHNA and CDR2 is YNFKEQ. The CDR3 reads CASSQDLTDNEQFF. The DNA for the CDR3 is TGTGCCAGCAGCCAAGATCTTACCGACAATGAGCAGTTCTTC.

This clonotype was detected only a few times. The chain joins TRBV20-1 to TRBJ2-5; D possibly corresponds to TRBD2 (6 bases). The closer fit of TRBJ2-7 to the DNA end suggests the J call may be wrong. Germline V lookup: CDR1 DFQATT, CDR2 SNEGSKA (reference sequence). The length of the CDR3 is 13 residues. CDR3 sequence (DNA): TGCAGTGCCATCCTAGCGACTACCTACGAGCAGTACTTC. Translation gives CSAILATTYEQYF.

This rearrangement joins TRBV29-1 to TRBJ2-3, with 7 bases lining up with TRBD2. The J segment lost 6 bases and the V segment lost 6 bases, leaving 9 bases of the junction unmatched. The V gene's germline CDR1 is SQVTM and CDR2 ANQGSEA. The CDR3 consists of 13 residues. CDR3 protein: CSVSRAGKDTQYF. In nucleotides, the CDR3 is TGCAGCGTGTCTCGAGCGGGAAAGGATACGCAGTATTTT.

The chain is built from TRBV7-9 and TRBJ2-5, with 8 bases that match TRBD1. Per the germline V gene, CDR1 is SEHNR and CDR2 is FQNEAQ (reference sequence). The CDR3 is made up of 18 amino acids. V lost 2 bases, J lost 2 bases, and 13 bases stayed unmatched. CDR3 amino acids: CASSLLGGKRTGQETQYF. In DNA, the CDR3 is TGTGCCAGCAGCTTACTAGGGGGAAAAAGGACAGGGCAAGAGACCCAGTACTTC.

CDR3 in DNA: TGTGCCAGCAGTCCGCCCGGACAGGACGCTTTAGACTATGGCTACACCTTC. Amino acid sequence: CASSPPGQDALDYGYTF. The chain joins TRBV28 to TRBJ1-2; 7 bases map to TRBD1. Germline V gene lookup returns CDR1 MDHEN and CDR2 SYDVKM. The CDR3 consists of 17 residues. V trimming: 5 bases; J trimming: 3 bases; junction bases outside the gene matches: 15.

This clonotype occurred a few times. The chain carries TRBV5-1 and TRBJ2-5, with D perhaps matching TRBD1 (6 bases). Deletions cut 5 bases from V and 2 bases from J, with 10 bases between. There are 13 residues in the CDR3. Germline CDR1 is SGHRS and CDR2 is YFSETQ. CDR3 nucleotide sequence: TGCGCCAGCAGTCGACAGGAACAAGAGACCCAGTACTTC. This encodes CASSRQEQETQYF.

The V gene is TRBV4-3, the J gene TRBJ1-1; D uncertain. This CDR3 has 14 residues. The V end lost 3 bases, the J end lost 1 base, and 9 bases lay between the germline ends. Germline CDR1 and CDR2: LGHNA and YSLEER. The CDR3 loop reads CASSQSPPNTEAFF. Written as DNA, the CDR3 is TGCGCCAGCAGCCAGAGTCCTCCGAACACTGAAGCTTTCTTT.

The chain uses TRBV7-9 and TRBJ2-7, with D perhaps given as TRBD1 or TRBD2 (6 bases each). The V gene lost 3 bases and the J gene lost 3 bases, with 18 bases spanning the gap. The germline CDR1 and CDR2 sequences are SEHNR and FQNEAQ (reference sequence). The CDR3 runs to 16 residues. The CDR3, as DNA: TGTGCCAGCAGCTTTTTGGGGGCGGGACACAGCTACGAGCAGTACTTC. It codes for CASSFLGAGHSYEQYF.

The table lists this clonotype with a few counts. The rearrangement links TRBV18 to TRBJ1-4; TRBD1 matches at 9 bases. The V gene's germline CDR1 is KGHSH and CDR2 LQKENI. The CDR3 loop spans 15 amino acids. Germline trimming cut 4 bases from V and 4 bases from J; bases unmatched to any gene: 4. CDR3 in amino acids: CASSQQGAGNEKLFF. CDR3 coding DNA: TGTGCCAGCTCACAACAGGGGGCCGGTAATGAAAAACTGTTTTTT.

This clonotype occurred a few times. The CDR3 region is CATATGGLATNEKLFF. The CDR3 DNA sequence: TGTGCCACCGCTACAGGGGGCCTTGCAACTAATGAAAAACTGTTTTTT. The V and J genes are TRBV10-3 and TRBJ1-4; 9 nucleotides line up with TRBD1. This CDR3 region has 16 residues. Trimming cost V 10 bases and J 0 bases; bases outside gene matches: 9. Germline CDR1 and CDR2: ENHRY and SYGVKD.

The chain couples TRBV25-1 to TRBJ2-7; TRBD1 might be the D (5 bases). This CDR3 spans 15 amino acids. The ends were cut back, 0 bases at V and 3 bases at J, with 12 bases in the middle. In germline, CDR1 is MGHDK, CDR2 SYGVNS. DNA of the CDR3: TGTGCCAGCAGTGAATATTTTGCAGGGAACTACGAGCAGTACTTC. The encoded protein is CASSEYFAGNYEQYF.

J is TRBJ1-1 and V is TRBV7-2; D might be TRBD1 (6 bases). The CDR3 length is 15 residues. V lost 4 bases and J 3 bases, leaving 15 bases between the germline ends. From germline, CDR1 is SGHTA and CDR2 FQGNSA. As DNA, the CDR3 is TGTGCCAGCAGCTCCCAGGGGCGAGTTGACACTGAAGCTTTCTTT. Encoded protein: CASSSQGRVDTEAFF.

Comment on this clonotype: The junction departs from germline at one end; a sequencing error may be responsible. This sequence joins TRBV7-7 and TRBJ2-7, with TRBD1 matching 9 bases. The CDR3 runs to 13 residues. Germline loops: CDR1 SSHAT, CDR2 FNYEAQ (reference sequence). The CDR3 spells CASSRDRDAEQYF. The CDR3 bases are TGTGCTAGCAGCCGGGACAGGGACGCCGAGCAGTACTTC.

This clonotype has only a few counts. This rearrangement joins TRBV7-3 to TRBJ1-2; TRBD1 matches 8 bases. Germline V lookup: CDR1 SGHTA, CDR2 FQGTGA. V lost 5 bases and J lost 4; bases outside the gene matches: 9. The CDR3 consists of 15 residues. DNA of the CDR3: TGTGCCAGCAGCGCCCACGGGACAGGATTCTATGGCTACACCTTC. This translates into CASSAHGTGFYGYTF.

The V gene is TRBV27, the J gene TRBJ1-1, with D perhaps TRBD1 (5 bases). CDR1 is MNHEY, CDR2 SMNVEV, per germline (reference sequence). The CDR3 covers 16 residues. V lost 5 bases, J lost 3 bases, and 19 bases lay in between. CDR3 nucleotide sequence: TGTGCCAGCAGTCCCCGACAGACCTTCTGGGACACTGAAGCTTTCTTT. Protein sequence: CASSPRQTFWDTEAFF.

About this clonotype: One end of the junction does not line up with germline, which may come from a read error. V and J are TRBV2 and TRBJ2-3, with D perhaps TRBD1 or TRBD2 (5 bases each). CDR1 SNHLY and CDR2 FYNNEI come from the germline V gene. This CDR3 region has 13 residues. CDR3 loop: CARSLRGTDTQYF. CDR3 DNA sequence: TGTGCCCGCAGTCTGAGGGGTACAGATACGCAGTATTTT.

This clonotype was observed at least ten times. The chain carries TRBV12-3 or TRBV12-4 and TRBJ2-1; D is uncertain. V lost 5 bases, J lost 9 bases, and 17 bases lay in between. The CDR3 totals 14 residues. CDR3 nucleotides: TGTGCCAGCAGTGTCCGGATTTTAGTGAGTGAGCAGTTCTTC. Its translation: CASSVRILVSEQFF.

In this sample, this clonotype turned up a few times. The J gene is TRBJ2-5, the V gene TRBV12-3 or TRBV12-4, with D perhaps TRBD1 (5 bases). The assigned J gene may be wrong: the sequence end matches TRBJ2-7 better. The CDR3 covers 13 residues. CDR3 in amino acids: CASRLTEMGEQYF. CDR3 sequence (DNA): TGTGCCAGCAGATTGACAGAGATGGGCGAGCAGTACTTC.